A single TCR beta chain is shown here with its context. The target antigen is unknown. One end of the junction does not line up with germline, which may come from a read error. Other DNA sequences in this specimen translate into the identical CDR3. The entry originates in a study of graft-versus-host responses after intestinal transplantation. Study as a whole: Anti-thymocyte globulin was used for induction in all recipients, who then took tacrolimus and steroids for roughly 3 years. General study points: Detection of GvH clones occurred in recipient marrow, and some had their first appearance in ileum or blood. Some patients had graft-donor T cell macrochimerism, and their allografts showed high graft-versus-host to host-versus-graft clonal ratios.

Repertoires were generated with immunoSEQ multiplex PCR, while TCRdb's copy carries only in-frame clones and drops some. Of around 84,000 clones listed, less than 90% are singletons. The CDR3 sequence is 15 residues long. Germline CDR1 PRHDT, CDR2 FYEKMQ (reference sequence). This TCR derives from a human donor who received an intestinal transplant. The chain has TRBV13 and TRBJ1-6; 8 bases align to TRBD1. The source was unstimulated CD8+ T cells sorted from spleen or lymph node cells, collected before intestinal transplant. This CDR3 reads CASSLQGASNSPLHF. The CDR3 DNA reads TGTGCCAGCAGCTTACAGGGGGCAAGTAATTCACCCCTCCATTTT.